The rows below give T cell receptor beta chains drawn from one sample of a study of blood T cell repertoires in COVID-19. Sequenced by immunoSEQ multiplex PCR; TCRdb stores in-frame clones only, minus some. The sample includes some 390,000 clones, around 87% seen only once; the top ten take about 3%. Specimen: peripheral blood. The receptor set was obtained from a human donor in a cohort sampled during active COVID-19. Each CDR3 is given with its conserved first and last residue. The order of the fields is D gene, J gene, CDR3 length, V gene, clone size, CDR3 protein, CDR3 DNA. D genes are given only for firm matches. For some rows the clone size is stated as once, few or many, or as a class when expanded; others skip it.

D gene: .; J gene: TRBJ1-1; CDR3 length: 14; V gene: TRBV7-2; clone size: .; CDR3 protein: CASSPQGVNTEAFF; CDR3 DNA: TGTGCCAGCAGCCCCCAAGGGGTGAACACTGAAGCTTTCTTT
D gene: .; J gene: TRBJ1-6; CDR3 length: 14; V gene: TRBV7-2; clone size: .; CDR3 protein: CASSFPEVNSPLHF; CDR3 DNA: TGTGCCAGCAGCTTTCCAGAAGTTAATTCACCCCTCCACTTT
D gene: TRBD2; J gene: TRBJ2-1; CDR3 length: 15; V gene: TRBV5-1; clone size: few; CDR3 protein: CASSLYQAGGDEQFF; CDR3 DNA: TGCGCCAGCAGCCTATACCAAGCGGGAGGAGATGAGCAGTTCTTC
D gene: TRBD2; J gene: TRBJ2-3; CDR3 length: 18; V gene: TRBV29-1; clone size: .; CDR3 protein: CSVEKLTSGGDETDTQYF; CDR3 DNA: TGCAGCGTTGAAAAGTTGACTAGCGGGGGGGATGAGACAGATACGCAGTATTTT
D gene: .; J gene: TRBJ1-2; CDR3 length: 13; V gene: TRBV27; clone size: .; CDR3 protein: CASSLTGDYGYTF; CDR3 DNA: TGTGCCAGCAGTTTGACGGGTGACTATGGCTACACCTTC
D gene: TRBD2; J gene: TRBJ2-3; CDR3 length: 15; V gene: TRBV29-1; clone size: .; CDR3 protein: CSVSGTSGFTDTQYF; CDR3 DNA: TGCAGCGTTTCCGGGACTAGCGGCTTCACAGATACGCAGTATTTT
D gene: .; J gene: TRBJ1-6; CDR3 length: 16; V gene: TRBV10-3; clone size: .; CDR3 protein: CAIKATESSYNSPLHF; CDR3 DNA: TGTGCCATCAAAGCCACGGAGAGCTCCTATAATTCACCCCTCCACTTT
D gene: TRBD2; J gene: TRBJ2-1; CDR3 length: 18; V gene: TRBV4-1; clone size: .; CDR3 protein: CASSQFASGARFANEQFF; CDR3 DNA: TGCGCCAGCAGCCAGTTTGCTAGCGGGGCCCGATTTGCCAATGAGCAGTTCTTC
D gene: TRBD2; J gene: TRBJ2-1; CDR3 length: 15; V gene: TRBV6-1; clone size: .; CDR3 protein: CASSEGAGDYNEQFF; CDR3 DNA: TGTGCCAGCAGTGAAGGAGCGGGGGACTACAATGAGCAGTTCTTC
D gene: .; J gene: TRBJ1-5; CDR3 length: 15; V gene: TRBV2; clone size: few; CDR3 protein: CASSPNERGNQPQHF; CDR3 DNA: TGTGCCAGCAGCCCAAATGAGAGGGGCAATCAGCCCCAGCATTTT
D gene: .; J gene: TRBJ2-3; CDR3 length: 12; V gene: TRBV5-5; clone size: .; CDR3 protein: CASSSSTDTQYF; CDR3 DNA: TGTGCCAGCAGCTCCTCCACAGATACGCAGTATTTT
D gene: TRBD2; J gene: TRBJ2-3; CDR3 length: 16; V gene: TRBV11-3; clone size: once; CDR3 protein: CASSPGTSGRTDTQYF; CDR3 DNA: TGTGCCAGCAGCCCCGGGACTAGCGGGAGAACAGATACGCAGTATTTT
D gene: .; J gene: TRBJ2-5; CDR3 length: 15; V gene: TRBV7-6; clone size: .; CDR3 protein: CASSLVTGREETQYF; CDR3 DNA: TGTGCCAGCAGCTTAGTAACAGGGAGGGAAGAGACCCAGTACTTC
D gene: .; J gene: TRBJ2-3; CDR3 length: 16; V gene: TRBV7-3; clone size: .; CDR3 protein: CASSLVGALGTDTQYF; CDR3 DNA: TGTGCCAGCAGCTTAGTGGGGGCCTTGGGCACAGATACGCAGTATTTT
D gene: .; J gene: TRBJ2-7; CDR3 length: 13; V gene: TRBV15; clone size: few; CDR3 protein: CATREASRYEQYF; CDR3 DNA: TGTGCCACCAGGGAGGCTAGCAGGTACGAGCAGTACTTC
D gene: TRBD1; J gene: TRBJ2-2; CDR3 length: 15; V gene: TRBV29-1; clone size: .; CDR3 protein: CSVGGRTGSTGELFF; CDR3 DNA: TGCAGCGTTGGTGGTAGGACAGGGAGCACCGGGGAGCTGTTTTTT
D gene: .; J gene: TRBJ1-5; CDR3 length: 13; V gene: TRBV30; clone size: .; CDR3 protein: CAWAQDSNQPQHF; CDR3 DNA: TGTGCCTGGGCTCAGGATAGCAATCAGCCCCAGCATTTT
D gene: .; J gene: TRBJ1-2; CDR3 length: 15; V gene: TRBV5-6; clone size: .; CDR3 protein: CASSSPWRTPYGYTF; CDR3 DNA: TGTGCCAGCAGCTCCCCGTGGAGGACTCCCTATGGCTACACCTTC
D gene: .; J gene: TRBJ2-2; CDR3 length: 13; V gene: TRBV6-6; clone size: once; CDR3 protein: CASTFQGPRELFF; CDR3 DNA: TGTGCCAGCACCTTCCAGGGTCCCCGGGAGCTGTTTTTT
D gene: .; J gene: TRBJ1-6; CDR3 length: 15; V gene: TRBV27; clone size: .; CDR3 protein: CASKGGATEGSPLHF; CDR3 DNA: TGTGCCAGCAAAGGGGGGGCCACCGAGGGTTCACCCCTCCACTTT
D gene: TRBD2; J gene: TRBJ2-5; CDR3 length: 15; V gene: TRBV5-6; clone size: .; CDR3 protein: CASSLLLAGDETQYF; CDR3 DNA: TGTGCCAGCAGCTTGTTACTAGCGGGGGATGAGACCCAGTACTTC
D gene: .; J gene: TRBJ1-1; CDR3 length: 15; V gene: TRBV5-1; clone size: .; CDR3 protein: CASSSAPQVNTEAFF; CDR3 DNA: TGCGCCAGCAGCTCAGCCCCCCAGGTAAACACTGAAGCTTTCTTT
D gene: TRBD2; J gene: TRBJ2-3; CDR3 length: 16; V gene: TRBV5-5; clone size: once; CDR3 protein: CASSSGGTSGTDTQYF; CDR3 DNA: TGTGCCAGCAGCTCTGGGGGGACTAGCGGGACAGATACGCAGTATTTT
D gene: .; J gene: TRBJ2-5; CDR3 length: 13; V gene: TRBV29-1; clone size: once; CDR3 protein: CSVTPRYQETQYF; CDR3 DNA: TGCAGCGTTACCCCGAGGTACCAAGAGACCCAGTACTTC
D gene: .; J gene: TRBJ1-1; CDR3 length: 16; V gene: TRBV9; clone size: once; CDR3 protein: CASSVVTGVGNTEAFF; CDR3 DNA: TGTGCCAGCAGCGTAGTCACCGGAGTAGGGAACACTGAAGCTTTCTTT
D gene: .; J gene: TRBJ1-4; CDR3 length: 13; V gene: TRBV6-5; clone size: .; CDR3 protein: CASSPRSGSKLFF; CDR3 DNA: TGTGCCAGCAGCCCCAGATCGGGGAGCAAACTGTTTTTT
D gene: TRBD1; J gene: TRBJ2-1; CDR3 length: 14; V gene: TRBV28; clone size: .; CDR3 protein: CASRTPRGQGEQFF; CDR3 DNA: TGTGCCAGCAGAACCCCCCGGGGACAGGGAGAGCAGTTCTTC
D gene: .; J gene: TRBJ2-2; CDR3 length: 12; V gene: TRBV12-3/TRBV12-4; clone size: .; CDR3 protein: CASSFYPGELFF; CDR3 DNA: TGTGCCAGCAGTTTTTATCCCGGGGAGCTGTTTTTT
D gene: .; J gene: TRBJ2-7; CDR3 length: 14; V gene: TRBV24-1; clone size: .; CDR3 protein: CATRLGQEAYEQYF; CDR3 DNA: TGTGCCACCAGGCTCGGACAAGAGGCTTACGAGCAGTACTTC
D gene: .; J gene: TRBJ1-1; CDR3 length: 14; V gene: TRBV7-8; clone size: .; CDR3 protein: CASSLVEGNTEAFF; CDR3 DNA: TGTGCCAGCAGCTTAGTTGAGGGGAACACTGAAGCTTTCTTT
D gene: .; J gene: TRBJ1-4; CDR3 length: 15; V gene: TRBV6-5; clone size: once; CDR3 protein: CASRELYSTNEKLFF; CDR3 DNA: TGTGCCAGCAGGGAGCTATACTCAACTAATGAAAAACTGTTTTTT
D gene: .; J gene: TRBJ2-1; CDR3 length: 15; V gene: TRBV4-1; clone size: .; CDR3 protein: CASSQATELYNEQFF; CDR3 DNA: TGCGCCAGCAGCCAAGCTACAGAGCTCTACAATGAGCAGTTCTTC
D gene: .; J gene: TRBJ1-3; CDR3 length: 15; V gene: TRBV3-1/TRBV3-2; clone size: .; CDR3 protein: CASSQERGTGNTIYF; CDR3 DNA: TGTGCCAGCAGCCAAGAGCGGGGGACAGGAAACACCATATATTTT
D gene: TRBD2; J gene: TRBJ2-2; CDR3 length: 16; V gene: TRBV2; clone size: .; CDR3 protein: CASRRGSGDFTGELFF; CDR3 DNA: TGTGCCAGCCGCAGGGGTAGCGGGGACTTCACCGGGGAGCTGTTTTTT
D gene: .; J gene: TRBJ2-1; CDR3 length: 13; V gene: TRBV27; clone size: .; CDR3 protein: CASSTHPTNEQFF; CDR3 DNA: TGTGCCAGCAGTACCCACCCGACAAATGAGCAGTTCTTC
D gene: .; J gene: TRBJ2-3; CDR3 length: 15; V gene: TRBV28; clone size: .; CDR3 protein: CASSYNSGSTDTQYF; CDR3 DNA: TGTGCCAGCAGTTATAATTCGGGGAGCACAGATACGCAGTATTTT
D gene: .; J gene: TRBJ2-7; CDR3 length: 11; V gene: TRBV30; clone size: .; CDR3 protein: CACTGPYEQYF; CDR3 DNA: TGTGCCTGTACAGGCCCCTACGAGCAGTACTTC
D gene: .; J gene: TRBJ1-1; CDR3 length: 14; V gene: TRBV19; clone size: .; CDR3 protein: CASSIPTGNTEAFF; CDR3 DNA: TGTGCCAGTAGTATCCCGACAGGGAACACTGAAGCTTTCTTT
D gene: .; J gene: TRBJ1-3; CDR3 length: 15; V gene: TRBV18; clone size: few; CDR3 protein: CASQDSPSSGNTIYF; CDR3 DNA: TGTGCCAGCCAGGACAGCCCGAGCTCTGGAAACACCATATATTTT
D gene: .; J gene: TRBJ1-1; CDR3 length: 13; V gene: TRBV27; clone size: .; CDR3 protein: CASSLLRGTAAFF; CDR3 DNA: TGTGCCAGCAGTTTATTGAGGGGGACCGCCGCTTTCTTT
D gene: .; J gene: TRBJ1-4; CDR3 length: 15; V gene: TRBV4-1; clone size: many; CDR3 protein: CASSPARGRDEKLFF; CDR3 DNA: TGCGCCAGCAGCCCAGCCCGAGGGAGGGACGAAAAACTGTTTTTT
D gene: .; J gene: TRBJ1-1; CDR3 length: 11; V gene: TRBV29-1; clone size: .; CDR3 protein: CSVVVSALAFF; CDR3 DNA: TGCAGCGTGGTAGTTTCCGCTCTAGCTTTCTTT
D gene: TRBD2; J gene: TRBJ2-1; CDR3 length: 20; V gene: TRBV24-1; clone size: .; CDR3 protein: CATSDLAPGLAGGVGDEQFF; CDR3 DNA: TGTGCCACCAGTGATTTGGCTCCGGGACTAGCGGGAGGCGTTGGCGATGAGCAGTTCTTC
D gene: TRBD2; J gene: TRBJ2-7; CDR3 length: 14; V gene: TRBV28; clone size: .; CDR3 protein: CASRGLAGHYEQYF; CDR3 DNA: TGTGCCAGCAGAGGACTAGCGGGACATTACGAGCAGTACTTC
D gene: .; J gene: TRBJ2-7; CDR3 length: 13; V gene: TRBV2; clone size: .; CDR3 protein: CASRDSWGREQYF; CDR3 DNA: TGTGCCAGCAGAGACAGTTGGGGAAGGGAGCAGTACTTC
D gene: TRBD1; J gene: TRBJ1-5; CDR3 length: 15; V gene: TRBV7-2; clone size: few; CDR3 protein: CASSKGQGENQPQHF; CDR3 DNA: TGTGCCAGCAGCAAGGGACAGGGGGAGAATCAGCCCCAGCATTTT
D gene: .; J gene: TRBJ2-3; CDR3 length: 13; V gene: TRBV6-5; clone size: .; CDR3 protein: CASSPGSTDTQYF; CDR3 DNA: TGTGCCAGCAGTCCAGGAAGCACAGATACGCAGTATTTT
D gene: .; J gene: TRBJ2-3; CDR3 length: 17; V gene: TRBV19; clone size: .; CDR3 protein: CASSIRVSAVGTDTQYF; CDR3 DNA: TGTGCCAGTAGTATACGGGTCTCAGCGGTGGGCACAGATACGCAGTATTTT
D gene: TRBD1; J gene: TRBJ2-5; CDR3 length: 16; V gene: TRBV4-1; clone size: .; CDR3 protein: CASSHPASGTEETQYF; CDR3 DNA: TGCGCCAGCAGCCACCCCGCGTCCGGGACAGAAGAGACCCAGTACTTC
D gene: .; J gene: TRBJ1-5; CDR3 length: 15; V gene: TRBV28; clone size: .; CDR3 protein: CASSSGTSVNQPQHF; CDR3 DNA: TGTGCCAGCAGCTCCGGGACATCTGTCAATCAGCCCCAGCATTTT
D gene: .; J gene: TRBJ1-2; CDR3 length: 15; V gene: TRBV7-3; clone size: .; CDR3 protein: CASRLTAGRGYGYTF; CDR3 DNA: TGTGCCAGCAGGTTAACGGCGGGTCGTGGGTATGGCTACACCTTC
D gene: TRBD1; J gene: TRBJ2-3; CDR3 length: 12; V gene: TRBV7-9; clone size: once; CDR3 protein: CASSSGQGPQYF; CDR3 DNA: TGTGCCAGCAGCAGTGGACAGGGTCCGCAGTATTTT
D gene: TRBD1; J gene: TRBJ2-3; CDR3 length: 20; V gene: TRBV5-1; clone size: .; CDR3 protein: CASSWVLYRDRAVSTDTQYF; CDR3 DNA: TGCGCCAGCAGCTGGGTTTTGTACCGGGACAGGGCTGTTAGCACAGATACGCAGTATTTT
D gene: TRBD1; J gene: TRBJ2-7; CDR3 length: 15; V gene: TRBV2; clone size: .; CDR3 protein: CASRQEGGTFYEQYF; CDR3 DNA: TGTGCCAGCAGGCAGGAAGGGGGCACGTTCTACGAGCAGTACTTC
D gene: .; J gene: TRBJ1-1; CDR3 length: 18; V gene: TRBV5-1; clone size: once; CDR3 protein: CASSLEAANLQPNTEAFF; CDR3 DNA: TGCGCCAGCAGCTTGGAGGCAGCGAATCTTCAACCGAACACTGAAGCTTTCTTT
D gene: .; J gene: TRBJ2-4; CDR3 length: 16; V gene: TRBV11-2; clone size: once; CDR3 protein: CASSSFGGWGENIQYF; CDR3 DNA: TGTGCCAGCAGCTCTTTTGGGGGTTGGGGGGAAAACATTCAGTACTTC
D gene: .; J gene: TRBJ1-1; CDR3 length: 11; V gene: TRBV30; clone size: .; CDR3 protein: CAWSGGGEAFF; CDR3 DNA: TGTGCCTGGAGTGGTGGGGGCGAAGCTTTCTTT